The 20 T cell receptor beta chains listed next were all sequenced from one sample in a study of T cells after posttransplantation cyclophosphamide. Sequenced by immunoSEQ multiplex PCR; TCRdb stores in-frame clones only, minus some. This sample has roughly 7,200 clones, each found more than once. A marrow graft followed busulfan-fludarabine conditioning, with cyclophosphamide on days +3 and +4. The specimen was PBMCs, collected after allogeneic stem cell transplant with posttransplant cyclophosphamide. All receptors derive from a female patient in her forties or fifties who received an allogeneic stem cell transplant from an unrelated donor, was CMV-positive, and had acute GVHD only. T cells may partly derive from the graft donor.

Ten or more counts support this clone. The chain carries TRBV19 and TRBJ1-1; D is unresolved. Trimming removed 1 base at V and 1 base at J, with 7 bases between. The CDR3 totals 14 residues. Germline values: CDR1 LNHDA, CDR2 SQIVND (reference sequence). The CDR3 region is CASSIAVQNTEAFF. CDR3 DNA sequence: TGTGCCAGTAGTATAGCTGTACAGAACACTGAAGCTTTCTTT.

This clone was counted ten times or more. The chain uses TRBV18 and TRBJ2-5; D might be TRBD1 (5 bases). CDR3 size: 13 residues. V was clipped by 3 bases and J by 3 bases, with 8 bases between them. Germline loops: CDR1 KGHSH, CDR2 LQKENI. The DNA for the CDR3 is TGTGCCAGCTCACCCCGACAGAAAGAGACCCAGTACTTC. As protein: CASSPRQKETQYF. Variable domain in full (rest from reference TRBV18 and TRBJ2-5): NAGVMQNPRHLVRRRGQEARLRCSPMKGHSHVYWYRQLPEEGLKFMVYLQKENIIDESGMPKERFSAEFPKEGPSILRIQQVVRGDSAAYFCASSPRQKETQYFGPGTRLLVL.

This clone was seen only a few times. The identical CDR3 is also encoded by other nucleotide sequences in the sample. This chain uses TRBV13 with TRBJ1-2, with 10 bases aligning to TRBD1. Germline V gene data show CDR1 as PRHDT and CDR2 as FYEKMQ (reference sequence). The length of the CDR3 is 15 residues. J was trimmed by 6 bases and V by 0 bases; bases with no gene match: 4. CDR3 sequence reads: CASSLGSGTGDGYTF. The CDR3 coding sequence is TGTGCCAGCAGCTTAGGATCCGGGACAGGGGATGGCTACACCTTC.

This clone was seen at least ten times. The J gene is TRBJ2-7, the V gene TRBV5-8, with 8 bases identical to TRBD1. Germline CDR1 SGHTS, CDR2 YDEGEE. V trimming: 4 bases; J trimming: 9 bases; junction bases outside the gene matches: 6. This CDR3 comprises 12 residues. As DNA, the CDR3 is TGTGCCAGCAGCCCGGACAGGGAACGGCAGTACTTC. Protein: CASSPDRERQYF.

There are many counts of this clone. The V gene is TRBV2, the J gene TRBJ1-3; D uncertain. CDR1 SNHLY and CDR2 FYNNEI come from the germline V gene. V was trimmed by 6 bases and J by 7 bases, leaving 16 bases between them. The CDR3 consists of 14 residues. CDR3 loop: CASRTLFDENTIYF. The CDR3 region has the DNA TGTGCCAGCAGGACACTCTTCGACGAGAACACCATATATTTT.

A remark on this clone: Other DNA sequences in this specimen translate into the identical CDR3. The V gene is TRBV16, the J gene TRBJ2-5; 11 nucleotides line up with TRBD1. V was clipped by 0 bases and J by 5 bases; unmatched bases: 8. This CDR3 contains 17 residues. Per the germline V gene, CDR1 is KGHSY and CDR2 is FQNENV. CDR3 in DNA: TGTGCCAGCAGCCAATCGAAGGACAGGGGGCAGGGGGAGACCCAGTACTTC. Translation: CASSQSKDRGQGETQYF.

This clone was seen ten or more times. The chain recombines TRBV6-1 with TRBJ2-7, with TRBD1 as a possible D gene (5 bases). Between the trimmed V and J ends, which lost 8 bases and 5 bases, there was a span of 22 bases. The CDR3 length is 15 residues. Per germline, CDR1 MNHNS and CDR2 SASEGT. DNA for the CDR3: TGTGCCAGCCCCCCTGGCCCCGCAGGGTTTAACGAGCAGTACTTC. This translates into CASPPGPAGFNEQYF.

This clone was picked up many times. This chain links TRBV15 with TRBJ2-5; perhaps TRBD2 as D (6 bases). Per germline, CDR1 LNHNV and CDR2 YYDKDF (reference sequence). Trimming took 3 bases from V and 5 from J, leaving 16 bases between them. This CDR3 contains 15 residues. CDR3 residues: CATSRYGGTAETQYF. DNA of the CDR3: TGTGCCACCAGCAGGTATGGCGGGACCGCGGAGACCCAGTACTTC.

Many counts were recorded for this clone. The chain carries TRBV27 and TRBJ2-6; D unresolved. Trimming cost V 2 bases and J 3 bases, with 2 bases left between them. There are 13 residues in the CDR3. Germline V CDR1 and CDR2: MNHEY, SMNVEV (reference sequence). The CDR3 sequence is CASSLRGANVLTF. The CDR3, as DNA: TGTGCCAGCAGTTTACGTGGGGCCAACGTCCTGACTTTC.

This clone was recorded at least ten times. J is TRBJ1-2 and V is TRBV6-5; TRBD1 might be the D (5 bases). Trimming cost V 5 bases and J 8 bases, with 18 bases left between them. Germline V gene data show CDR1 as MNHEY and CDR2 as SVGAGI. The CDR3 consists of 14 residues. The CDR3 loop reads CASSRGGTFEGYTF. In DNA form, the CDR3 reads TGTGCCAGCAGTCGTGGAGGGACCTTTGAGGGCTACACCTTC.

This clone has ten or more counts. CDR3: CASTQGGYHQPQHF. CDR3 in DNA: TGTGCCAGCACACAGGGGGGGTACCATCAGCCCCAGCATTTT. This chain joins TRBV18 and TRBJ1-5; 8 bases map to TRBD1. CDR1 is KGHSH, CDR2 LQKENI, per germline. The CDR3 covers 14 residues. Trimming removed 8 bases from V and 5 bases from J; junction bases left unmatched: 8.

By proportion, this clone is medium-sized. The J gene is TRBJ2-1, the V gene TRBV7-9, with 11 bases that match TRBD2. This CDR3 spans 15 amino acids. CDR1 is SEHNR, CDR2 FQNEAQ, per germline (reference sequence). V lost 6 bases to trimming and J lost 5 bases; unmatched junction nucleotides: 6. CDR3 in DNA: TGTGCCAGCAGGGAACTAGCGGGGGAAAACAATGAGCAGTTCTTC. Translated: CASRELAGENNEQFF.

This clone was seen repeatedly, ten times or more. V and J are TRBV6-4 and TRBJ2-7; perhaps TRBD2 as D (6 bases). The CDR3 length is 13 residues. V shed 2 bases and J shed 2 bases, with 7 bases lying between them. Germline CDR1 and CDR2: MRHNA and SNTAGT. The CDR3 protein is CASSDPSAYEQYF. In nucleotides, the CDR3 is TGTGCCAGCAGTGACCCTAGCGCCTACGAGCAGTACTTC.

The chain combines TRBV14 with TRBJ2-5, with 10 bases fitting TRBD1. The length of the CDR3 is 14 residues. Trimming took 4 bases from V and 5 from J; bases not matched to a gene: 4. Germline CDR1 reads SGHDN; CDR2 reads FVKESK. The CDR3 loop reads CASSLTGGSETQYF. In nucleotides, the CDR3 is TGTGCCAGCAGCCTGACAGGGGGCTCGGAGACCCAGTACTTC. Using reference TRBV14 and TRBJ2-5 for the parts outside the CDR3, the full variable domain is EAGVTQFPSHSVIEKGQTVTLRCDPISGHDNLYWYRRVMGKEIKFLLHFVKESKQDESGMPNNRFLAERTGGTYSTLKVQPAELEDSGVYFCASSLTGGSETQYFGPGTRLLVL.

Many counts were recorded for this clone. The V and J genes are TRBV29-1 and TRBJ1-1; 12 nucleotides line up with TRBD1. The CDR3 extends over 13 amino acids. V trimming: 5 bases; J trimming: 8 bases; junction bases outside the gene matches: 6. Looked up from germline, CDR1 is SQVTM and CDR2 is ANQGSEA. The CDR3 here is CSVSGTGGAEAFF. The CDR3 region has the DNA TGCAGCGTTTCCGGGACAGGGGGCGCCGAAGCTTTCTTT.

This clone has a count of ten or more. The chain combines TRBV7-9 with TRBJ1-1; weak D call: TRBD1 (6 bases). Germline V gene lookup returns CDR1 SEHNR and CDR2 FQNEAQ (reference sequence). This CDR3 region has 16 residues. V was clipped by 4 bases and J by 0 bases, with 15 bases between them. CDR3 region: CASSSPSTGVNTEAFF. In DNA, the CDR3 is TGTGCCAGCAGCTCCCCCTCGACAGGAGTGAACACTGAAGCTTTCTTT.

This clone was seen repeatedly, ten times or more. The chain employs TRBV5-6 and TRBJ1-2; D remains ambiguous. CDR3 length: 14 residues. In germline, CDR1 is SGHDT, CDR2 YYEEEE. Trimming stripped 2 bases from V and 8 bases from J, with 16 bases between. The CDR3 here is CASSLTGPGKGYTF. CDR3 nucleotides: TGTGCCAGCAGCTTAACCGGACCCGGGAAGGGCTACACCTTC. Together with reference TRBV5-6 and TRBJ1-2, the CDR3 gives the full variable domain: DAGVTQSPTHLIKTRGQQVTLRCSPKSGHDTVSWYQQALGQGPQFIFQYYEEEERQRGNFPDRFSGHQFPNYSSELNVNALLLGDSALYLCASSLTGPGKGYTFGSGTRLTVV.

Judged by abundance, this clone is medium-sized. V usage is TRBV5-3 and J usage is TRBJ1-2; 7 bases align to TRBD1. TRBV5-3 is an open reading frame whose function is uncertain. Trimming took 2 bases from V and 3 from J; bases not matched to a gene: 1. CDR3 size: 13 residues. In nucleotides, the CDR3 is TGTGCCAGAAGCTTCACAGGGGACTATGGCTACACCTTC. This encodes CARSFTGDYGYTF.

This clone is medium-sized within its sample. This chain joins TRBV7-9 and TRBJ1-1, with D possibly being TRBD1 (5 bases). The CDR3 is 14 amino acids. Germline CDR1 is SEHNR and CDR2 is FQNEAQ (reference sequence). The V end was cut by 5 bases, the J end by 0 bases, with 10 bases between. The CDR3 sequence: CASSRGGLNTEAFF. The CDR3 nucleotides read TGTGCCAGCAGCCGGGGGGGTCTGAACACTGAAGCTTTCTTT.

This clone is medium-sized within its sample. CDR3 sequence (DNA): TGTGCCTCAAAGGGCAGGGAGGGGACCGGCACTGAAGCTTTCTTT. Amino acids: CASKGREGTGTEAFF. The gene calls are TRBV10-3 and TRBJ1-1, with D tentatively TRBD1 (5 bases). The CDR3 contains 15 residues. Trimming shortened V by 11 bases and J by 4 bases, and 23 bases separated the two germline ends. The germline V gene encodes CDR1 ENHRY and CDR2 SYGVKD.